These 21 T cell receptor beta chains share one sample of origin, sequenced in a study of shared clonotypes between healthy human individuals. The protocol was immunoSEQ multiplex PCR, while the TCRdb copy is restricted to in-frame clones and leaves out a portion. The sample holds millions of clones, around 90% seen once. Sequenced sample: naive CD4+ T cells sorted from blood. As to subset: CD45RA+ positively selected. The receptors here all came from a young man in good health.

Only one count was recorded for this clone. V and J are TRBV7-8 and TRBJ1-2; D is ambiguous. Trimming cost V 5 bases and J 1 base, with 8 bases left between them. Germline CDR1 SGHVS, CDR2 FQNEAQ. This CDR3 contains 13 residues. The CDR3 sequence: CASSPLDNYGYTF. In DNA form, the CDR3 reads TGTGCCAGCAGCCCCCTAGATAACTATGGCTACACCTTC.

The rearrangement uses TRBV19 and TRBJ2-3; 9 bases fit TRBD2. The CDR3 runs to 16 residues. Germline V gene sequence: CDR1 LNHDA, CDR2 SQIVND (reference sequence). After removal of 5 bases from V and 3 bases from J, the junction contained 9 bases not matched to a gene. CDR3 sequence reads: CASSQVRGGRTDTQYF. The DNA of the CDR3 is TGTGCCAGTAGTCAAGTGCGGGGGGGAAGGACAGATACGCAGTATTTT.

The J gene is TRBJ2-5, the V gene TRBV19; TRBD2 matches 14 bases. Unmatched junction bases numbered 12, after V lost 6 bases and J lost 6 bases. Germline V gene lookup returns CDR1 LNHDA and CDR2 SQIVND (reference sequence). The CDR3 contains 17 residues. As DNA, the CDR3 is TGTGCCAGTAGCACTGCTGGGACTAGCGGGAGTGTGAAGACCCAGTACTTC. This translates into CASSTAGTSGSVKTQYF. Combining the CDR3 with reference TRBV19 and TRBJ2-5 gives the whole variable domain DGGITQSPKYLFRKEGQNVTLSCEQNLNHDAMYWYRQDPGQGLRLIYYSQIVNDFQKGDIAEGYSVSREKKESFPLTVTSAQKNPTAFYLCASSTAGTSGSVKTQYFGPGTRLLVL.

This CDR3 reads CASSLERTGGGEQYF. Here the CDR3 DNA reads TGCGCCAGCAGCTTGGAGAGGACAGGGGGCGGCGAGCAGTACTTC. V usage is TRBV5-1 and J usage is TRBJ2-7; 11 nucleotides line up with TRBD1. The CDR3 sequence is 15 residues long. Germline assignment: CDR1 SGHRS and CDR2 YFSETQ. V shed 0 bases, J shed 6 bases, and the junction held 5 bases outside the gene matches.

The chain has TRBV30 and TRBJ1-3; no definite D call. V was pared by 2 bases and J by 1 base, with 6 bases between. Per germline, CDR1 GTSNPN and CDR2 SVGIG (reference sequence). The CDR3 spans 13 residues. CDR3 sequence: CAWSTVSGNTIYF. The CDR3, as DNA: TGTGCCTGGAGTACTGTGTCTGGAAACACCATATATTTT.

The rearrangement joins TRBV19 to TRBJ1-6; D not certain. Per the germline V gene, CDR1 is LNHDA and CDR2 is SQIVND (reference sequence). The CDR3 is 15 residues long. Trimming removed 4 bases at V and 1 base at J, with 8 bases between. The CDR3 loop is CASSTVGSYNSPLHF. The CDR3 DNA is TGTGCCAGTAGTACCGTTGGTTCCTATAATTCACCCCTCCACTTT.

The chain couples TRBV29-1 to TRBJ1-4, with a possible D match to TRBD1 (6 bases). The germline gives CDR1 SQVTM, CDR2 ANQGSEA. V was trimmed by 7 bases and J by 8 bases, leaving 17 bases between them. This CDR3 region has 13 residues. The CDR3 DNA follows: TGCAGCGCCAGTACAGGGAGCAGGGAAAAACTGTTTTTT. Its protein product is CSASTGSREKLFF.

This clone was observed a single time. CDR3 sequence reads: CASRDGTTGNTIYF. The CDR3 DNA follows: TGTGCCAGCAGGGACGGGACTACGGGAAACACCATATATTTT. The J gene is TRBJ1-3, the V gene TRBV2; the D gene is possibly TRBD1 (5 bases). Trimming shortened V by 6 bases and J by 4 bases, and 13 bases separated the two germline ends. The germline gives CDR1 SNHLY, CDR2 FYNNEI. The CDR3 sequence is 14 residues long.

This rearrangement joins TRBV11-2 to TRBJ2-5; 9 positions agree with TRBD2. CDR1 and CDR2 (germline): SGHAT, FQNNGV. The V gene end was trimmed by 3 bases and the J gene end by 4 bases; junction bases not matched to a gene: 6. CDR3 size: 15 residues. CDR3 sequence: CASSFRIAGVETQYF. The DNA for the CDR3 is TGTGCCAGCAGCTTCCGCATAGCGGGGGTAGAGACCCAGTACTTC.

The chain employs TRBV7-9 and TRBJ2-1; maybe TRBD2 (7 bases). Trimming left V 1 base short and J 7 bases short, with 14 bases between. Germline loops: CDR1 SEHNR, CDR2 FQNEAQ (reference sequence). The CDR3 is made up of 15 amino acids. The CDR3 here is CASSLGGGGPNEQFF. For the CDR3, the DNA is TGTGCCAGCAGCTTAGGGGGCGGGGGCCCTAATGAGCAGTTCTTC.

The chain is built from TRBV19 and TRBJ2-7, with D perhaps matching TRBD2 (7 bases). The germline V gene has CDR1 LNHDA and CDR2 SQIVND (reference sequence). V lost 1 base to trimming and J lost 5 bases, with 12 bases between them. This CDR3 spans 14 amino acids. As DNA, the CDR3 is TGTGCCAGTAGTATAGGGGGGGGCCCGAACGAGCAGTACTTC. Protein product: CASSIGGGPNEQYF.

The sample holds a few counts of this clone. The chain joins TRBV25-1 to TRBJ1-2, with a possible D match to TRBD1 (5 bases). Trimming took off 4 bases at V and 8 bases at J, with 11 bases between the two ends. The CDR3 runs 12 residues. Germline V CDR1 and CDR2: MGHDK, SYGVNS. The CDR3 coding sequence is TGTGCCAGCAGTGCACCAGGGCGAGGCTACACCTTC. It specifies CASSAPGRGYTF.

The V gene is TRBV10-1, the J gene TRBJ2-7; maybe TRBD2 (6 bases). The germline V and J ends were trimmed by 5 bases and 7 bases, with 15 bases remaining between them. The CDR3 runs to 13 residues. Germline V gives CDR1 WNHNN, CDR2 SYGVQD (reference sequence). In DNA, the CDR3 is TGCGCCAGCAGTCCGGGACTTCTGAGGGAGCAGTACTTC. Amino acids: CASSPGLLREQYF.

This chain joins TRBV7-6 and TRBJ2-1; D is uncertain. Germline-derived CDR1 and CDR2 are SGHVS and FNYEAQ. The CDR3 extends over 15 amino acids. V shed 1 base and J shed 6 bases, with 13 bases lying between them. In DNA, the CDR3 is TGTGCCAGCAGCTTAGAAGATTGGACCATCAATGAGCAGTTCTTC. Its protein product is CASSLEDWTINEQFF.

J is TRBJ2-5 and V is TRBV11-2; a weak D match, TRBD2 (5 bases). V lost 5 bases and J 5 bases, leaving 18 bases between the germline ends. The CDR3 spans 15 residues. The V gene's germline CDR1 is SGHAT and CDR2 FQNNGV. The CDR3 sequence is CASSPDGPRGETQYF. CDR3 coding DNA: TGTGCCAGCAGCCCGGACGGCCCGAGAGGGGAGACCCAGTACTTC.

The V gene is TRBV7-2, the J gene TRBJ2-3; 7 bases align to TRBD2. In germline, CDR1 is SGHTA, CDR2 FQGNSA. The CDR3 has 17 amino acids. V gave up 2 bases and J gave up 2 bases; unmatched junction bases: 10. The CDR3 DNA reads TGTGCCAGCAGCTTATCTCCTAGCGGCGATTTCACAGATACGCAGTATTTT. Translated: CASSLSPSGDFTDTQYF.

V gene TRBV18 combines with J gene TRBJ2-4; no firm D call. V gave up 1 base and J gave up 1 base, with 2 bases separating them. Germline assignment: CDR1 KGHSH and CDR2 LQKENI. The CDR3 runs to 13 residues. CDR3 sequence reads: CASSPQAKNIQYF. The CDR3 nucleotides are TGTGCCAGCTCACCACAGGCCAAAAACATTCAGTACTTC.

The chain combines TRBV7-9 with TRBJ2-2, with D possibly matching TRBD2 (5 bases). V shed 11 bases and J shed 0 bases, with 13 bases lying between them. Germline lookup yields CDR1 SEHNR and CDR2 FQNEAQ (reference sequence). The CDR3 is 14 amino acids. The CDR3 loop reads CAGHSGPNTGELFF. The CDR3 DNA is TGTGCCGGGCACAGCGGCCCGAACACCGGGGAGCTGTTTTTT.

The chain joins TRBV19 to TRBJ1-6; 7 bases match TRBD1. Trimming removed 5 bases from V and 5 bases from J; junction bases left unmatched: 9. CDR1 LNHDA and CDR2 SQIVND come from the germline V gene (reference sequence). The CDR3 has 16 residues. The DNA of the CDR3 is TGTGCCAGTAGTGCCGAAGGGGGCTTCAATAATTCACCCCTCCACTTT. The encoded protein is CASSAEGGFNNSPLHF.

The chain uses TRBV2 and TRBJ1-1; D may be TRBD1 (6 bases). The CDR3 runs 13 residues. Germline loops: CDR1 SNHLY, CDR2 FYNNEI. V was clipped by 5 bases and J by 1 base, with 8 bases between them. CDR3 in DNA: TGTGCCAGCAGTTCACAGGGGAACACTGAAGCTTTCTTT. Protein: CASSSQGNTEAFF.

This clone showed up just once. Distinct nucleotide sequences in the sample also encode this CDR3. J is TRBJ2-2 and V is TRBV5-1; D is ambiguous. This CDR3 region has 12 residues. With 0 bases removed from V and 7 bases from J, the gap between germline ends came to 4 bases. Germline CDR1 reads SGHRS; CDR2 reads YFSETQ. The CDR3 sequence: CASSLESGELFF. The CDR3 DNA follows: TGCGCCAGCAGCTTGGAGAGCGGGGAGCTGTTTTTT.